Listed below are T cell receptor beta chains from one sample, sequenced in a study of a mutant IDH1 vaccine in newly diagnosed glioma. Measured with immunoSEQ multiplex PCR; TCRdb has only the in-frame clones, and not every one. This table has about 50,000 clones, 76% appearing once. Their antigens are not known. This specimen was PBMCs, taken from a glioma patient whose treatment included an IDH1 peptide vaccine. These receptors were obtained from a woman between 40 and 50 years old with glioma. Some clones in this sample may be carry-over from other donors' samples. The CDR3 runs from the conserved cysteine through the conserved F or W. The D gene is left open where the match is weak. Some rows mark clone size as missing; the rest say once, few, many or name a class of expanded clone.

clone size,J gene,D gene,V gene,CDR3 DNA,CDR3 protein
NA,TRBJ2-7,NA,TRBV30,TGTGCCTGGAGTGAACAGCTCGCCTACGAGCAGTACTTC,CAWSEQLAYEQYF
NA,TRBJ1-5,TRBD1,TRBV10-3,TGTGCCATCAGTGCGGACAGGGATAATCAGCCCCAGCATTTT,CAISADRDNQPQHF
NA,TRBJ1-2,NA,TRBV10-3,TGTGCCATACGTGACCGACAGGCACACAACTATGGCTACACCTTC,CAIRDRQAHNYGYTF
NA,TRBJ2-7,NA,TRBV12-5,TGTGCTAGTGGTTTGGGACCGGACACTTCCTACGAGCAGTACTTC,CASGLGPDTSYEQYF
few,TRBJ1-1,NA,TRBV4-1,TGCGCCAGCAGCCAAGAGTCGGCAGGGACTGAAGCTTTCTTT,CASSQESAGTEAFF
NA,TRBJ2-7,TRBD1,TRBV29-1,TGCAGCGTTGAAGCCCAGGGGGCCTACGAGCAGTACTTC,CSVEAQGAYEQYF
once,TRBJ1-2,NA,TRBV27,TGTGCCAGCAGAAGAGCAGGGTGGAATGGCTACACCTTC,CASRRAGWNGYTF
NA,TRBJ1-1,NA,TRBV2,TGTGCCAGCAGTTGGGGAACAGAAGCTTTCTTT,CASSWGTEAFF
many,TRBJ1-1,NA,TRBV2,TGTGCCAGCAAGTTGGGGCCCGAGAGAACTGAAGCTTTCTTT,CASKLGPERTEAFF
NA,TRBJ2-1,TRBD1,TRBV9,TGTGCCAGCAGCAAGACAGGGTTCTACAATGAGCAGTTCTTC,CASSKTGFYNEQFF
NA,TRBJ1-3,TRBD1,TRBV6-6,TGTGCCAGCAGTTCCACAGGGGTAGCAAACACCATATATTTT,CASSSTGVANTIYF
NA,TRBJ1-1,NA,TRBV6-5,TGTGCCAGCAGTTACTCGGAGGCGAACACTGAAGCTTTCTTT,CASSYSEANTEAFF
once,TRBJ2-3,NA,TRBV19,TGTGCCAGTCCCAACCGAGAAAGCACAGATACGCAGTATTTT,CASPNRESTDTQYF
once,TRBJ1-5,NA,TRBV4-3,TGCGCCAGCAGCCAAGGCCGGCAGCAGCCCCAGCATTTT,CASSQGRQQPQHF
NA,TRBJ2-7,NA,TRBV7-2,TGTGCCAGCAGCCCGAATGGGGGCGCCTACGAGCAGTACTTC,CASSPNGGAYEQYF
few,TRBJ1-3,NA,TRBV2,TGTGCCAGCAGGTATAGCTCTGGAAACACCATATATTTT,CASRYSSGNTIYF
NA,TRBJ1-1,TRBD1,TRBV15,TGTGCCACCTCAATAGGACAGGGAGGGACTGAAGCTTTCTTT,CATSIGQGGTEAFF
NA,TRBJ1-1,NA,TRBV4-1,TGCGCCAGCAGCAATTCTGCTCCAGTTAAAGCTTTCTTT,CASSNSAPVKAFF
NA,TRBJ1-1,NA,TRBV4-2,TGTGCCAGCAGCCCACCGAGGGGACGGGGCAACACTGAAGCTTTCTTT,CASSPPRGRGNTEAFF
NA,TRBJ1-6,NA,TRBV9,TGTGCCAGCAGCGCACAACAGGGCAATTCACCCCTCCACTTT,CASSAQQGNSPLHF
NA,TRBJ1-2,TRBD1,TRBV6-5,TGTGCCAGCAGTTACGACAGGGGGAACTATGGCTACACCTTC,CASSYDRGNYGYTF
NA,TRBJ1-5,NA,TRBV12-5,TGTGCTAGTGGGAGCAATCAGCCCCAGCATTTT,CASGSNQPQHF
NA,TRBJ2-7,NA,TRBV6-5,TGTGCCAGCAGTTATCGAAGGCTCTCCTACGAGCAGTACTTC,CASSYRRLSYEQYF
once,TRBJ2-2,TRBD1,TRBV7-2,TGTGCCAGCAGCTTCGGACAGGGCGGGACCATACTGTTTTTT,CASSFGQGGTILFF
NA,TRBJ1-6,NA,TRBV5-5,TGTGCCAGCAGCTTGGCCGGGGGGTTTTCACCCCTCCACTTT,CASSLAGGFSPLHF
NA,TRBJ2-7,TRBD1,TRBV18,TGTGCCAGCTCACCGAAGACAGGGATTGGCTACGAGCAGTACTTC,CASSPKTGIGYEQYF
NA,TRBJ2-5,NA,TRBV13,TGTGCCAGCACCCGGGGCGCCGGCGAGACCCAGTACTTC,CASTRGAGETQYF
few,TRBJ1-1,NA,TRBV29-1,TGCAGCGGCCTGGGGAGGGTGAACACTGAAGCTTTCTTT,CSGLGRVNTEAFF
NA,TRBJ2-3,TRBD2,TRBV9,TGTGCCAGCAGCGTAGTTCCCGGGGGGGCGGATACGCAGTATTTT,CASSVVPGGADTQYF
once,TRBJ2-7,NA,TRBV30,TGTGCCTGGAGTGCCAGTAGTGGCTCCTACGAGCAGTACTTC,CAWSASSGSYEQYF
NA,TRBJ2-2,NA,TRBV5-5,TGTGCCAGCAGATCTCGGACACTCCTCGACACCGGGGAGCTGTTTTTT,CASRSRTLLDTGELFF
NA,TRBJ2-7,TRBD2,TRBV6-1,TGTGCCAGCAGTGATCTCCTGAGCGGGGGGCCATCCTACGAGCAGTACTTC,CASSDLLSGGPSYEQYF